The 6 T cell receptor beta chains listed next were all sequenced from one sample in a study of shared clonotypes between healthy human individuals. Profiling relied on immunoSEQ multiplex PCR, and the TCRdb table lists in-frame clones only, not all of them. The table includes some 2,000,000 clones, 95% detected once. The sequencing input was naive CD4+ T cells sorted from blood. The subset: CD45RA+ positively selected. These receptor sequences come from a man aged 18 to 30 in good health.

The CDR3 region has the DNA TGCGCCAGCAGCTTGATTAGCGGAGGGTTAAACACCGGGGAGCTGTTTTTT. Protein sequence: CASSLISGGLNTGELFF. This rearrangement joins TRBV5-1 to TRBJ2-2, with D possibly TRBD2 on 6 matching bases. Looked up from germline, CDR1 is SGHRS and CDR2 is YFSETQ. The CDR3 loop spans 17 amino acids. V lost 1 base and J lost 2, with 15 bases in between. The full variable domain, its missing parts supplied by reference TRBV5-1 and TRBJ2-2, is KAGVTQTPRYLIKTRGQQVTLSCSPISGHRSVSWYQQTPGQGLQFLFEYFSETQRNKGNFPGRFSGRQFSNSRSEMNVSTLELGDSALYLCASSLISGGLNTGELFFGEGSRLTVL.

Details on this clone: The identical CDR3 is also encoded by other nucleotide sequences in the sample. V usage is TRBV5-1 and J usage is TRBJ2-7, with 7 bases matching TRBD1. Trimming cost V 0 bases and J 2 bases; bases outside gene matches: 2. The CDR3 has 14 residues. Germline V gives CDR1 SGHRS, CDR2 YFSETQ. The DNA for the CDR3 is TGCGCCAGCAGCTTGGGACAGGGAGCCTACGAGCAGTACTTC. This encodes CASSLGQGAYEQYF.

This clone was picked up one time. This chain connects TRBV7-2 to TRBJ2-7; 8 bases are shared with TRBD2. CDR3 length equals 16 residues. Germline-derived CDR1 and CDR2 are SGHTA and FQGNSA. Trimming removed 1 base from V and 0 bases from J; junction bases left unmatched: 5. CDR3 sequence: CASSLDWLAGSYEQYF. CDR3 in DNA: TGTGCCAGCAGCTTAGACTGGCTAGCGGGCTCCTACGAGCAGTACTTC.

V gene TRBV11-2 combines with J gene TRBJ1-2; unclear D gene. The V and J ends lost 1 base and 3 bases respectively, with 12 bases between them. Germline lookup yields CDR1 SGHAT and CDR2 FQNNGV. This CDR3 contains 15 residues. CDR3 sequence reads: CASSLGYDEYYGYTF. CDR3 nucleotides: TGTGCCAGCAGCTTAGGGTACGACGAATACTATGGCTACACCTTC. Drawing the rest from reference TRBV11-2 and TRBJ1-2, the complete variable domain is EAGVAQSPRYKIIEKRQSVAFWCNPISGHATLYWYQQILGQGPKLLIQFQNNGVVDDSQLPKDRFSAERLKGVDSTLKIQPAKLEDSAVYLCASSLGYDEYYGYTFGSGTRLTVV.

The chain is built from TRBV29-1 and TRBJ1-2, with TRBD1 matching over 8 bases. J gave up 3 bases and V 6 bases, and 9 bases lay outside the gene matches. CDR3 size: 14 residues. Germline V gives CDR1 SQVTM, CDR2 ANQGSEA. CDR3 DNA: TGCAGCGTCCTTGGGACAGGCGGGGACTATGGCTACACCTTC. Translated: CSVLGTGGDYGYTF.

The rearrangement links TRBV18 to TRBJ2-7; no reliable D call. This CDR3 comprises 12 residues. V lost 3 bases, J lost 3 bases, and 6 bases lay in between. From germline, CDR1 is KGHSH and CDR2 LQKENI. The CDR3 spells CASSPDDYEQYF. The CDR3 bases are TGTGCCAGCTCACCTGATGACTACGAGCAGTACTTC.